This T cell receptor (beta chain) is drawn from a study of cytomegalovirus exposure and HLA in healthy donors. Primers included in the PCR were 60 Vbeta and 13 Jbeta primers. Libraries were prepared by immunoSEQ multiplex PCR; TCRdb keeps only in-frame clonotypes and omits some of them. The profile shows 170,000 or so clones, roughly four fifths of them singletons. V was clipped by 5 bases and J by 2 bases; unmatched bases: 4. The CDR3 spans 14 residues. Germline lookup yields CDR1 SGHNT and CDR2 YENEEA. V gene TRBV11-3 combines with J gene TRBJ2-7, with 9 bases identical to TRBD1. The sequence was collected from a woman aged 45-65 years in good health and CMV-seronegative. Sequencing was performed on PBMCs. In DNA, the CDR3 is TGTGCCAGCAGCCCCGGGACAGGGACCTACGAGCAGTACTTC. Protein sequence: CASSPGTGTYEQYF.